Here is one TCR beta chain with its context. Per germline, CDR1 ENHRY and CDR2 SYGVKD. This CDR3 contains 14 residues. V lost 3 bases to trimming and J lost 2 bases, with 10 bases between them. The sample is drawn from a study of T-cell reconstitution after alpha-beta-depleted transplantation in children. Using unique molecular identifiers, the investigators prepared the TCRbeta library. TCRdb ran MiXCR on the PCR reads and lists one entry per CDR3 protein. Of some 490,000 distinct CDR3 sequences in the sample, approximately 12% were seen once. Sequenced material: PBMCs from the stem cell graft donor, taken from the stem cell graft. The chain employs TRBV10-3 and TRBJ2-5; no firm D call. The sequence came from a human donor who donated a stem cell graft to a child with combined immunodeficiency. CDR3 nucleotide sequence: TGTGCCATCAGTGAAATCGTCGGGCAAGAGACCCAGTACTTC. Protein: CAISEIVGQETQYF.